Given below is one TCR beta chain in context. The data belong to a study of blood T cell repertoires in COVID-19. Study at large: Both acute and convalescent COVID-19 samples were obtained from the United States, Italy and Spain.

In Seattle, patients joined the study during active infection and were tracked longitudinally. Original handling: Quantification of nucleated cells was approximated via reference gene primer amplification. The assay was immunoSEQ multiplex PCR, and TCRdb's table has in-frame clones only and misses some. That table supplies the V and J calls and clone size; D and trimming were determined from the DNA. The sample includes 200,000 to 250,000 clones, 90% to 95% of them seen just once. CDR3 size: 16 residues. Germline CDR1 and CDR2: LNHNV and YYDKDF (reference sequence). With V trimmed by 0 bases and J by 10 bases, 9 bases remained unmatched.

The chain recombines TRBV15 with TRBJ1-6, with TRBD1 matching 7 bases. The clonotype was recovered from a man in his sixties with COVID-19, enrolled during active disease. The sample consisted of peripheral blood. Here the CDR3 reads CATSRERAGGQSPLHF. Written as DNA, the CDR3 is TGTGCCACCAGCAGAGAACGGGCAGGGGGTCAGTCACCCCTCCACTTT.